Reported below is one T cell receptor (beta chain). Its specificity is not known. These data originate in a study of T cell responses to AZD1222 COVID-19 vaccine. Study results and limitations: Two AZD1222 doses significantly raised spike-specific TCR breadth and depth over controls. Seropositive at baseline were only a handful of AZD1222 recipients.

With 2 bases removed from V and 2 bases from J, the gap between germline ends came to 10 bases. This CDR3 region has 14 residues. Per germline, CDR1 MNHEY and CDR2 SMNVEV (reference sequence). Analyses pooled second doses at about 4 or about 12 weeks. The data were produced by immunoSEQ multiplex PCR, yet TCRdb's version contains in-frame clones alone and is incomplete. This sample has about 77,000 clones, with 92% found just once. This clonotype originated in an adult who received the AZD1222 COVID-19 vaccine. Source: peripheral blood, taken 28 days after the second AZD1222 dose. The chain uses TRBV27 and TRBJ2-7; D is perhaps TRBD1 (5 bases). The CDR3 DNA follows: TGTGCCAGCAGTTTACGTGGGGCCGCCTACGAGCAGTACTTC. Translated: CASSLRGAAYEQYF.